Sequencing of this T cell receptor beta chain was carried out in a study of blood T cell repertoires in COVID-19. Study overall: Sample material is recorded as cDNA or gDNA derived from T cells, B-cell-depleted T cells, or PBMCs.

Repertoires were generated with immunoSEQ multiplex PCR, while TCRdb's copy carries only in-frame clones and drops some. The table has about 180,000 clones, 80% to 90% seen once. Germline CDR1 is LNHDA and CDR2 is SQIVND (reference sequence). The J segment lost 5 bases and the V segment lost 8 bases, leaving 8 bases of the junction unmatched. This CDR3 is 13 amino acids long. Sequencing was carried out using PBMCs or T cells enriched from blood (not recorded which). The chain employs TRBV19 and TRBJ2-7, with 8 bases that match TRBD1. The TCR sequence derives from a woman aged 18-35 years who had recovered from COVID-19. DNA for the CDR3: TGTGCCAGTCGGAGCCAGGGGGCTGACGAGCAGTACTTC. Its protein product is CASRSQGADEQYF.